This T cell receptor (beta chain) was captured in a study of blood T cell repertoires in COVID-19. Study at large: Italy, Spain and the United States were the sources of the convalescent and acute COVID-19 samples. T cells, B-cell-depleted T cells, or PBMCs provided the cDNA or gDNA that served as material.

Per germline, CDR1 SEHNR and CDR2 FQNEAQ (reference sequence). The V gene end was trimmed by 6 bases and the J gene end by 4 bases; junction bases not matched to a gene: 7. There are 14 residues in the CDR3. As processed by the authors: Estimation of nucleated cell counts was performed using reference gene primer amplification. The assay was immunoSEQ multiplex PCR, and TCRdb's table has in-frame clones only and misses some. V and J calls and clone size are those listed in that table; D and trimming were worked out from the DNA. This table holds 100,000 or so clones, roughly 79% found once. The origin of this receptor is a man between 65 and 79 years old with active or convalescent COVID-19. Sequenced sample: peripheral blood. V gene TRBV7-9 combines with J gene TRBJ1-1, with TRBD1 matching 8 bases. For the CDR3, the DNA is TGTGCCAGCAGGAGGGGACAGGCGGGCACTGAAGCTTTCTTT. Translation gives CASRRGQAGTEAFF. Looking up the rest from reference TRBV7-9 and TRBJ1-1 gives the full variable domain: DTGVSQNPRHKITKRGQNVTFRCDPISEHNRLYWYRQTLGQGPEFLTYFQNEAQLEKSRLLSDRFSAERPKGSFSTLEIQRTEQGDSAMYLCASRRGQAGTEAFFGQGTRLTVV.